This T cell receptor beta chain was retrieved from a study of blood T cell repertoires in COVID-19. Study information: From the United States, Italy and Spain came samples of acute and convalescent COVID-19. PBMCs, B-cell-depleted T cells, or T cells provided the cDNA or gDNA that made up the material.

V was shortened by 6 bases and J by 6 bases, with 12 bases between the two germline ends. The length of the CDR3 is 13 residues. In germline, CDR1 is MNHEY, CDR2 SMNVEV (reference sequence). Methods used by the authors: Estimates of nucleated cell counts were drawn from the amplification of reference gene primers. Sequenced by immunoSEQ multiplex PCR; TCRdb stores in-frame clones only, minus some. V, J and clone size are those of that table, while D and trimming were read from the DNA. The sample lists under 200,000 clones, 90% occurring once. Input material: peripheral blood. The V gene is TRBV27, the J gene TRBJ1-5; D remains unclear. The source of this sequence is a middle-aged man with acute or convalescent COVID-19. CDR3 region: CASRKWEGQPQHF. In nucleotides, the CDR3 is TGTGCCAGCAGAAAATGGGAGGGTCAGCCCCAGCATTTT.